The rows below give T cell receptor beta chains drawn from one sample of a study of blood T cell repertoires in COVID-19. The method was immunoSEQ multiplex PCR; TCRdb's version includes in-frame clones alone and lacks a portion of them. The sample consists of about 74,000 clones, roughly 86% of them appearing once. Sample: peripheral blood. These receptors originate from a man in his sixties or seventies with acute or convalescent COVID-19. CDR3s include the opening cysteine and the closing phenylalanine or tryptophan. The D gene is left open where the match is weak. Size tells how often a clone was seen (once, few, many) or the class of an expanded clone, and some rows leave it out.

TGTGCCAGCAGTGTGACAGGAACCGAGCAGTACTTC	CASSVTGTEQYF	NA	once	TRBV28	TRBJ2-7
TGTGCCAGCAGTTACATCAGGGGCGCTGAAGCTTTCTTT	CASSYIRGAEAFF	NA	NA	TRBV12-3/TRBV12-4	TRBJ1-1
TGTGCCAGCAGTTACAGGGCAGGGTGGACTGAAGCTTTCTTT	CASSYRAGWTEAFF	NA	NA	TRBV6-5	TRBJ1-1
TGCGCCAGCAGTGGGGGACTAGAGCGGGACACCGGGGAGCTGTTTTTT	CASSGGLERDTGELFF	TRBD2	NA	TRBV10-1	TRBJ2-2
TGTGCCAGCAGTGAGCTAGGTACTTCCGAGACCCAGTACTTC	CASSELGTSETQYF	NA	NA	TRBV6-1	TRBJ2-5
TGTGCCAGCGGTTCTTGGGAGTGGACTGAAGCTTTCTTT	CASGSWEWTEAFF	NA	NA	TRBV6-6	TRBJ1-1
TGCGCCAGCAGTGAGTTAGCGGGAGGGATTGAGCAGTTCTTC	CASSELAGGIEQFF	TRBD2	NA	TRBV10-1	TRBJ2-1
TGTGCCAGCAGTCCGCGGGTTAGTCAGCCCCAGCATTTT	CASSPRVSQPQHF	NA	NA	TRBV6-5	TRBJ1-5
TGTGCCAGCCGGCGGGCGGAGACCCAGTACTTC	CASRRAETQYF	NA	NA	TRBV2	TRBJ2-5
TGTGCCAGCAGTCTCGGGACAGGCTCCTACGAGCAGTACTTC	CASSLGTGSYEQYF	TRBD1	NA	TRBV28	TRBJ2-7